Listed here is a single T cell receptor (beta chain). Its antigen is not identified. Deletions cut 4 bases from V and 3 bases from J, with 13 bases between. CDR3 size: 15 residues. This entry belongs to a study of T-cell memory formation after mild COVID-19. Study-level points and caveats: CD4+ contracting clones lay mainly in CM and EM, CD8+ ones in EMRA. Day 37-peaking second-wave clones had unconfirmed SARS-CoV-2 specificity. Clones shrinking between day 15 and 85 showed a balanced CD4/CD8 split, and those that grew later tilted toward CD4+.

Libraries for TCRalpha and TCRbeta carried sample barcodes and unique molecular identifiers via 5'RACE. A single record per CDR3 protein comes from TCRdb applying MiXCR to the 5' RACE reads. The sample has about 260,000 distinct CDR3 sequences, around 15% seen once. The chain has TRBV12-3 or TRBV12-4 and TRBJ1-5; the D is unclear. Sample: PBMCs or a T cell subset sorted from them (not recorded which). This clonotype was sampled from a man younger than 30 who had mild COVID-19 (a few samples of this study predate the infection). Cell type and time point are not known. The DNA of the CDR3 is TGTGCCAGCAGTTCCCGGGAAGTATACAATCAGCCCCAGCATTTT. This gives the protein CASSSREVYNQPQHF.